This T cell receptor (beta chain) was retrieved from a study of blood T cell repertoires in COVID-19. Study in general: The samples span acute and convalescent COVID-19 from the United States, Italy and Spain. In each case, the material was cDNA or gDNA derived from T cells, B-cell-depleted T cells, or PBMCs.

The count of this clone is one. Original handling: The authors estimated nucleated cell counts from reference gene primer amplification. Using immunoSEQ multiplex PCR, the repertoire was profiled, and TCRdb retains in-frame clones only, with some absent. The V and J calls and clone size were taken over from that table, and D and trimming were inferred from the DNA. The table includes roughly 190,000 clones, around 79% detected once. The source is a woman aged 45-60 years with acute or convalescent COVID-19. The sample was peripheral blood.

This CDR3 reads CASSLPGSLGYEQYF. CDR3 in DNA: TGTGCCAGCAGTTTGCCCGGGAGTCTGGGCTACGAGCAGTACTTC. The chain has TRBV28 and TRBJ2-7; TRBD2 might be the D (6 bases). V gave up 3 bases and J gave up 3 bases, with 15 bases separating them. CDR1 MDHEN and CDR2 SYDVKM come from the germline V gene. This CDR3 has 15 amino acids.